These 28 T cell receptor beta chains were all obtained from the same sample, sequenced in a study of blood T cell repertoires in COVID-19. Measured with immunoSEQ multiplex PCR; TCRdb has only the in-frame clones, and not every one. Of about 300,000 clones listed, around 83% are singletons. The sequencing input was peripheral blood. These receptor sequences come from a woman in her forties or fifties with acute or convalescent COVID-19.

In this sample, this clone turned up a few times. This sequence joins TRBV4-1 and TRBJ2-1, with 8 bases aligning to TRBD1. The CDR3 extends over 15 amino acids. Trimming removed 0 bases from V and 7 bases from J; junction bases left unmatched: 5. Germline CDR1 and CDR2: MGHRA and YSYEKL. As DNA, the CDR3 is TGCGCCAGCAGCCAAGACGGCGGACAGGGAAATGAGCAGTTCTTC. Its protein product is CASSQDGGQGNEQFF.

The rearrangement joins TRBV9 to TRBJ2-1; 8 bases map to TRBD1. CDR3 length: 14 amino acids. The V gene's germline CDR1 is SGDLS and CDR2 YYNGEE. With 3 bases clipped from V and 9 bases from J, the junction kept 8 bases outside the gene matches. The CDR3 DNA reads TGTGCCAGCAGCGGACGGACAGGGCACAGTGAGCAGTTCTTC. It specifies CASSGRTGHSEQFF.

The chain carries TRBV5-1 and TRBJ2-3, with 7 bases matching TRBD1. The CDR3 sequence is 16 residues long. The V segment lost 4 bases and the J segment 3 bases; nucleotides outside the gene matches: 11. CDR1 and CDR2 (germline): SGHRS, YFSETQ. CDR3: CASSQSRKGATDTQYF. The CDR3 bases are TGCGCCAGCAGCCAATCTAGGAAGGGGGCTACAGATACGCAGTATTTT.

This chain uses TRBV7-2 with TRBJ1-3; 9 bases line up with TRBD1. Germline assignment: CDR1 SGHTA and CDR2 FQGNSA. After removal of 5 bases from V and 4 bases from J, the junction contained 6 bases not matched to a gene. This CDR3 has 15 residues. The CDR3 protein is CASSQGTGTGNTIYF. As DNA, the CDR3 is TGTGCCAGCAGCCAGGGGACAGGGACGGGAAACACCATATATTTT.

The chain links TRBV28 to TRBJ2-2; 8 bases align to TRBD1. V shed 8 bases, J shed 3 bases, and the junction held 8 bases outside the gene matches. The CDR3 has 15 amino acids. From germline, CDR1 is MDHEN and CDR2 SYDVKM. CDR3 bases: TGTGCCAGCCGGACAGGGCGAGGGGACACCGGGGAGCTGTTTTTT. Its translation: CASRTGRGDTGELFF.

V gene TRBV7-2 combines with J gene TRBJ2-2; tentatively, D is TRBD1 (6 bases). The germline gives CDR1 SGHTA, CDR2 FQGNSA. The CDR3 runs 15 residues. V was trimmed by 5 bases and J by 6 bases, leaving 16 bases between them. The CDR3: CASSPSPRGSGELFF. The CDR3 coding sequence is TGTGCCAGCAGCCCGAGTCCCAGGGGCTCCGGGGAGCTGTTTTTT.

This clone was observed a few times. V is TRBV4-1 and J is TRBJ2-7, with 8 bases matching TRBD2. Trimming at V came to 4 bases and at J to 3 bases, leaving 8 bases not matched to a gene. The length of the CDR3 is 15 residues. In germline, CDR1 is MGHRA, CDR2 YSYEKL. The CDR3 protein is CASSLREAGDYEQYF. CDR3 in DNA: TGCGCCAGCAGCCTCAGGGAAGCGGGAGACTACGAGCAGTACTTC.

V is TRBV7-2 and J is TRBJ2-7; a possible D gene is TRBD2 (7 bases). V lost 2 bases and J 5 bases, leaving 10 bases between the germline ends. The germline V gene has CDR1 SGHTA and CDR2 FQGNSA. The CDR3 extends over 13 amino acids. CDR3 DNA sequence: TGTGCCAGCAGCTTACGGGGGGCGGACGAGCAGTACGTC. The encoded protein is CASSLRGADEQYV.

The chain is built from TRBV7-9 and TRBJ1-4; D is uncertain. Germline V gene sequence: CDR1 SEHNR, CDR2 FQNEAQ (reference sequence). Trimming removed 4 bases from V and 3 bases from J, with 15 bases in between. This CDR3 is 16 amino acids long. The CDR3 loop is CASSSAIQRSNEKLFF. The CDR3 DNA reads TGTGCCAGCAGCTCCGCTATACAGCGGTCTAATGAAAAACTGTTTTTT.

The V call is TRBV2, the J call TRBJ2-7; 9 bases fit TRBD1. CDR3 length: 13 amino acids. Germline V gene lookup returns CDR1 SNHLY and CDR2 FYNNEI. V was pared by 4 bases and J by 6 bases, with 4 bases of the junction left unmatched. CDR3 DNA sequence: TGTGCCAGCAGTGTCCGGACAGGGGCCGAGCAGTACGTC. Translating it yields CASSVRTGAEQYV.

V usage is TRBV5-1 and J usage is TRBJ1-6, with D perhaps matching TRBD1 (6 bases). This CDR3 region has 15 residues. Looked up from germline, CDR1 is SGHRS and CDR2 is YFSETQ. Trimming left V 4 bases short and J 9 bases short, with 17 bases between. The CDR3 reads CASSPTTGRGSPLHF. DNA for the CDR3: TGCGCCAGCAGCCCTACCACAGGGAGAGGTTCACCCCTCCACTTT.

The chain joins TRBV24-1 to TRBJ1-1; TRBD1 aligns across 7 bases. The CDR3 consists of 12 residues. Looked up from germline, CDR1 is KGHDR and CDR2 is SFDVKD. The junction had 9 bases not matched to a gene; V was cut back by 11 bases and J by 7 bases. The CDR3 DNA reads as TGTGCCAGCGCCACGCGGGACAGTGAAGCTTTCTTT. Translating it yields CASATRDSEAFF.

The rearrangement uses TRBV19 and TRBJ1-4, with a weak D call TRBD1 (6 bases). Germline loops: CDR1 LNHDA, CDR2 SQIVND (reference sequence). Between the trimmed V and J ends, which lost 2 bases and 4 bases, there was a span of 8 bases. This CDR3 has 14 amino acids. CDR3 loop: CASSITGNNEKLFF. For the CDR3, the DNA is TGTGCCAGTAGTATAACAGGGAATAATGAAAAACTGTTTTTT.

This sequence joins TRBV2 and TRBJ2-5; 10 bases are a match to TRBD2. Germline V lookup: CDR1 SNHLY, CDR2 FYNNEI. The V segment lost 7 bases and the J segment 2 bases; nucleotides outside the gene matches: 7. The CDR3 runs 15 residues. In nucleotides, the CDR3 is TGTGCCAGCAACCGAAATAGCGGGGGGCAAGAGACCCAGTACTTC. Translation: CASNRNSGGQETQYF.

This clone was observed a single time. V usage is TRBV5-1 and J usage is TRBJ2-1; TRBD1 matches at 8 bases. There are 15 residues in the CDR3. Looked up from germline, CDR1 is SGHRS and CDR2 is YFSETQ. V shed 5 bases and J 1 base; nucleotides not matched to a gene: 5. The CDR3 DNA reads TGCGCCAGCAGTCCACAGGGGGGTTCCTACAATGAGCAGTTCTTC. It yields the protein CASSPQGGSYNEQFF.

This chain uses TRBV11-2 with TRBJ1-2; the match to TRBD1 covers 9 bases. This CDR3 contains 14 residues. The V gene's germline CDR1 is SGHAT and CDR2 FQNNGV. The junction had 3 bases not matched to a gene; V was cut back by 1 base and J by 6 bases. The CDR3 sequence: CASSLGDRDDGYTF. The CDR3 region has the DNA TGTGCCAGCAGCTTAGGGGACAGGGACGATGGCTACACCTTC.

The chain uses TRBV11-2 and TRBJ2-7; perhaps TRBD1 as D (5 bases). The V end lost 4 bases, the J end lost 2 bases, and 15 bases lay between the germline ends. Germline CDR1 reads SGHAT; CDR2 reads FQNNGV. This CDR3 comprises 15 residues. CDR3: CASSSIRQSPYEQYF. The CDR3 nucleotides are TGTGCCAGCAGCTCGATACGACAGAGTCCCTACGAGCAGTACTTC.

This clone came up once. The gene calls are TRBV6-5 and TRBJ1-1; TRBD1 matches at 9 bases. This CDR3 region has 15 residues. Germline loops: CDR1 MNHEY, CDR2 SVGAGI. Trimming removed 6 bases from V and 2 bases from J; junction bases left unmatched: 7. CDR3 DNA: TGTGCCAGCAGGAGTGCGGGACAGGGCAACACTGAAGCTTTCTTT. Protein sequence: CASRSAGQGNTEAFF.

V and J are TRBV30 and TRBJ2-7; D is unresolved. From germline, CDR1 is GTSNPN and CDR2 SVGIG (reference sequence). V was clipped by 0 bases and J by 7 bases, with 10 bases between them. This CDR3 spans 12 amino acids. The CDR3 DNA is TGTGCCTGGAGTGTAGCCGCAGCGGAGCAGTACTTC. Residues: CAWSVAAAEQYF.

This clone was picked up one time. This chain uses TRBV5-8 with TRBJ1-5; D gene uncertain. The CDR3 consists of 15 residues. CDR1 and CDR2 from the germline V gene are SGHTS and YDEGEE. The germline V and J ends were trimmed by 4 bases and 0 bases, with 11 bases remaining between them. The CDR3 here is CASSPAGYSNQPQHF. The DNA of the CDR3 is TGTGCCAGCAGCCCCGCAGGTTATAGCAATCAGCCCCAGCATTTT.

The chain has TRBV11-2 and TRBJ2-7, with D possibly matching TRBD2 (6 bases). This CDR3 contains 15 residues. Germline V gives CDR1 SGHAT, CDR2 FQNNGV. V lost 6 bases, J lost 3 bases, and 18 bases lay in between. As DNA, the CDR3 is TGTGCCAGCAGTTGGGACTCACTAGGGGACTACGAGCAGTACTTC. Encoded protein: CASSWDSLGDYEQYF.

The chain has TRBV6-5 and TRBJ1-4; tentatively, D is TRBD1 (5 bases). The V and J ends lost 7 bases and 3 bases respectively, with 15 bases between them. CDR1 is MNHEY, CDR2 SVGAGI, per germline. The CDR3 runs 15 residues. The CDR3 DNA reads TGTGCCAGCACCCCCCGGAGGGACCCTAATGAAAAACTGTTTTTT. This translates into CASTPRRDPNEKLFF.

This clone was observed a handful of times. The V and J genes are TRBV6-5 and TRBJ2-5; 7 bases agree with TRBD2. The V and J ends lost 4 bases and 5 bases, in that order; junction bases with no gene match: 10. Germline V lookup: CDR1 MNHEY, CDR2 SVGAGI. The CDR3 runs to 15 residues. CDR3 bases: TGTGCCAGCAGTTGGTGGGGGGAGGGCCAGGAGACCCAGTACTTC. It is translated as CASSWWGEGQETQYF.

This clone was detected only a few times. The chain has TRBV6-5 and TRBJ2-1, with 11 bases that match TRBD2. The length of the CDR3 is 16 residues. The V gene end was trimmed by 4 bases and the J gene end by 9 bases; junction bases not matched to a gene: 11. Germline assignment: CDR1 MNHEY and CDR2 SVGAGI. CDR3 DNA sequence: TGTGCCAGCAGTTCCCTCACTAGCGGGAGTATGAGTGAGCAGTTCTTC. This translates into CASSSLTSGSMSEQFF.

Notes on this clone: One junction end disagrees with the germline gene, perhaps due to a read error. V usage is TRBV3-1 (or the pseudogene TRBV3-2) and J usage is TRBJ2-7, with D maybe TRBD1 (6 bases). Germline V lookup: CDR1 LGHDT, CDR2 YNNKEL (reference sequence). CDR3 length equals 13 residues. The CDR3 DNA is TGTGCCAGCAGCCACCGGGACACGATCCACTACGAGTTC. Translating it yields CASSHRDTIHYEF.

The chain couples TRBV5-1 to TRBJ2-7; TRBD2 matches 7 bases. Trimming cost V 0 bases and J 5 bases; bases outside gene matches: 5. CDR3 length: 14 residues. Germline CDR1 reads SGHRS; CDR2 reads YFSETQ. CDR3 sequence: CASSLGRGRDEQYV. In nucleotides, the CDR3 is TGCGCCAGCAGCTTGGGAAGAGGGAGGGACGAGCAGTACGTC.

The rearrangement links TRBV9 to TRBJ2-1; tentative D call: TRBD2 (5 bases). CDR3 size: 15 residues. Germline V gene sequence: CDR1 SGDLS, CDR2 YYNGEE. V was clipped by 6 bases and J by 7 bases, with 20 bases between them. The CDR3 region is CASTLGLGLRNEQFF. The CDR3 coding sequence is TGTGCCAGCACACTAGGACTGGGATTGAGGAATGAGCAGTTCTTC.

The chain is built from TRBV6-2 or TRBV6-3 and TRBJ2-1; D possibly corresponds to TRBD2 (5 bases). The CDR3 length is 14 residues. V gave up 3 bases and J gave up 10 bases, with 16 bases separating them. Germline V gene lookup returns CDR1 MNHEY and CDR2 SVGEGT. The CDR3 DNA reads TGTGCCAGCAGTTATGGCGGGTCAAGAAAGGAGCAGTTCTTC. Translating gives CASSYGGSRKEQFF.